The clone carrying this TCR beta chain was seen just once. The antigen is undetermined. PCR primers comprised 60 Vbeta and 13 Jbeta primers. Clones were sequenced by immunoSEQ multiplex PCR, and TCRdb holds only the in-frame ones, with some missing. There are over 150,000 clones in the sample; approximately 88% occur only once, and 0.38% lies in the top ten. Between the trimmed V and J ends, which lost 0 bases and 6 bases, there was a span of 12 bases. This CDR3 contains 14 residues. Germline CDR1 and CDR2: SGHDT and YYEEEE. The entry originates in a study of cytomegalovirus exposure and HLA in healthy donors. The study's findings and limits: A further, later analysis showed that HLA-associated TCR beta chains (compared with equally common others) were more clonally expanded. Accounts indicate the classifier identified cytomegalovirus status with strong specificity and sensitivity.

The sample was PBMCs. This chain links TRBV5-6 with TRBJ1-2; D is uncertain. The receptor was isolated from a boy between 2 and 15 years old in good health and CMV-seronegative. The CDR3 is CASSLAPQEDGYTF. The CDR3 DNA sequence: TGTGCCAGCAGCTTGGCTCCCCAGGAGGATGGCTACACCTTC.